Below are 4 T cell receptor beta chains sequenced from a single sample in a study of blood T cell repertoires in COVID-19. Using immunoSEQ multiplex PCR, the repertoire was profiled, and TCRdb retains in-frame clones only, with some absent. Among 250,000 or so clones listed, 70% to 90% were seen once. The sequenced material came from PBMCs or T cells enriched from blood (not recorded which). The origin of the receptors is a woman in her 50s who had been exposed to COVID-19.

The chain recombines TRBV12-5 with TRBJ2-2; D is perhaps TRBD1 (6 bases). The CDR3 sequence is 17 residues long. The germline V gene encodes CDR1 LGHNT and CDR2 FRNRAP. Trimming took off 5 bases at V and 6 bases at J, with 22 bases between the two ends. The CDR3 sequence: CASGGPSQGKAAGELFF. The CDR3 DNA reads as TGTGCTAGTGGTGGCCCCTCCCAGGGGAAGGCGGCCGGGGAGCTGTTTTTT.

This sequence joins TRBV5-4 and TRBJ2-7; D remains unclear. CDR1 is SGHNT, CDR2 YYREEE, per germline (reference sequence). The CDR3 runs 15 residues. The V end was cut by 0 bases, the J end by 4 bases, with 14 bases between. The CDR3 sequence is CASSLELSQSYEQYF. The CDR3 coding sequence is TGTGCCAGCAGCTTGGAACTGTCCCAATCTTACGAGCAGTACTTC.

CDR3 in amino acids: CASSLRVGGQYF. CDR3 nucleotide sequence: TGTGCCAGCAGTTTACGGGTAGGAGGGCAGTACTTC. This chain uses TRBV28 with TRBJ2-7; TRBD2 is a possible D gene (5 bases). Trimming removed 2 bases from V and 9 bases from J, with 11 bases in between. This CDR3 is 12 amino acids long. Germline V CDR1 and CDR2: MDHEN, SYDVKM.

The chain recombines TRBV28 with TRBJ2-2; perhaps TRBD1 as D (5 bases). The V gene's germline CDR1 is MDHEN and CDR2 SYDVKM. The V and J ends lost 6 bases and 7 bases respectively, with 12 bases between them. The CDR3 covers 13 residues. CDR3 sequence (DNA): TGTGCCAGCAGAGGGGCCGCGCGCGGGGAGCTGTTTTTT. Amino acids: CASRGAARGELFF.